One and the same sample provided the 2 T cell receptor beta chains below, sequenced in a study of CD8 T cells in ankylosing spondylitis. For these receptors, no antigen is known. One entry per CDR3 protein results from TCRdb running MiXCR on the 5' RACE reads. Here the sample spans fewer than 450,000 distinct CDR3 sequences, 17% being singletons. Study-wide findings and caveats: Several highly homologous variants made up a TCR beta motif, and this motif appeared characteristic of ankylosing spondylitis blood.

Material: blood, either unsorted or a sorted T cell fraction (not recorded which). The receptors derive from a male donor with ankylosing spondylitis.

CDR3 sequence: CASSYSLGAGTGDEKLFF. In nucleotides, the CDR3 is TGTGCCAGCAGTTACTCGTTAGGAGCCGGGACTGGAGATGAAAAACTGTTTTTT. The chain couples TRBV6-5 to TRBJ1-4; D possibly corresponds to TRBD1 (5 bases). V lost 0 bases and J 6 bases, leaving 20 bases between the germline ends. The CDR3 is 18 residues long. CDR1 is MNHEY and CDR2 is SVGAGI in the germline V gene.

The chain links TRBV5-6 to TRBJ1-1; 7 positions match TRBD1. The length of the CDR3 is 14 residues. J was trimmed by 5 bases and V by 2 bases; bases with no gene match: 6. Germline-derived CDR1 and CDR2 are SGHDT and YYEEEE. CDR3: CASSFGGRGTEAFF. The CDR3 nucleotides read TGTGCCAGCAGCTTCGGTGGCAGGGGGACTGAAGCTTTCTTT.